This T cell receptor beta chain was sequenced for a study of T cell responses to AZD1222 COVID-19 vaccine. As for the study in general: Combined were second doses at about 4 or about 12 weeks.

Regarding the study as a whole: Only after the peak T cell response were repertoires sampled. White British ancestry dominated among donors, who included more females, and clonal diversity was possibly underestimated. Spike as a whole was targeted by vaccine-associated CD4 TCRs, dominant at 160-218 and 743-854.

With V trimmed by 0 bases and J by 10 bases, 5 bases remained unmatched. Looked up from germline, CDR1 is SQVTM and CDR2 is ANQGSEA. This CDR3 has 12 residues. This clone came up a few times. Its antigen is not identified. Profiled with immunoSEQ multiplex PCR; TCRdb holds only in-frame clones, not every one. The sample lists 160,000 or so clones; 91% were seen once. The genes are TRBV29-1 and TRBJ1-1; TRBD1 aligns across 7 bases. The starting material was peripheral blood, obtained on day 0 of AZD1222 vaccination. This sequence originates from an adult in good health. In DNA, the CDR3 is TGCAGCGTTGAAGAGGGCAGGGGGGGAGCTTTCTTT. Its protein is CSVEEGRGGAFF.